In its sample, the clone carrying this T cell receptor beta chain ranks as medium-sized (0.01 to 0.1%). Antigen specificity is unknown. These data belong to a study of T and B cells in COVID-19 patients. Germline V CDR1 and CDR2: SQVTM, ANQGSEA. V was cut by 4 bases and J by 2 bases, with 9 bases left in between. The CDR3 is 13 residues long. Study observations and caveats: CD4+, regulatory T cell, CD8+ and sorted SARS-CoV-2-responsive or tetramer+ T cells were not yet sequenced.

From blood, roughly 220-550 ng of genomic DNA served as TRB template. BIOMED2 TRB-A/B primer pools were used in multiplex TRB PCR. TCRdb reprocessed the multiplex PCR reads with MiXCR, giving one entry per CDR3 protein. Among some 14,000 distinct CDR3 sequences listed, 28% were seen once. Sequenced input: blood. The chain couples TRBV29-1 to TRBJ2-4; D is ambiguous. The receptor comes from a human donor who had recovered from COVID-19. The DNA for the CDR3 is TGCAGCGTTGCCGGCAGGACCAAAAACATTCAGTACTTC. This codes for CSVAGRTKNIQYF.